This TCR beta chain was sequenced in a study of post-analysis software for immune sequencing data. The wider study: Relapsing-remitting, secondary progressive and progressive-relapsing multiple sclerosis courses were included. Study observations and caveats: Normalized Chao1 diversity was significantly reduced in patients versus controls. Higher frequency in patients than in controls was seen for roughly five TRBV segments, with TRBV5-6, TRBV5-1 and TRBV20-1 among them. By F measure, strong co-clustering occurred among samples prepared in the same batch.

In its sample, this clonotype was seen a few times. Its target is not known. Unique molecular identifiers had been added to the TCR beta cDNA libraries. Each CDR3 protein is one row after TCRdb ran MiXCR on the PCR reads. The table lists roughly 730,000 distinct CDR3 sequences, about 27% of them singletons, with 0.55% to 0.65% in the top ten. CDR1 and CDR2 from the germline V gene are SGHDT and YYEEEE. Trimming cost V 2 bases and J 8 bases, with 16 bases left between them. The CDR3 spans 14 residues. The receptor's source is a girl aged 5-17 years with multiple sclerosis. Specimen: blood. J is TRBJ1-2 and V is TRBV5-6; the D is unclear. Here the CDR3 DNA reads TGTGCCAGCAGCTTCGGTACGGCTGGCGAAGGCTACACCTTC. It encodes CASSFGTAGEGYTF.